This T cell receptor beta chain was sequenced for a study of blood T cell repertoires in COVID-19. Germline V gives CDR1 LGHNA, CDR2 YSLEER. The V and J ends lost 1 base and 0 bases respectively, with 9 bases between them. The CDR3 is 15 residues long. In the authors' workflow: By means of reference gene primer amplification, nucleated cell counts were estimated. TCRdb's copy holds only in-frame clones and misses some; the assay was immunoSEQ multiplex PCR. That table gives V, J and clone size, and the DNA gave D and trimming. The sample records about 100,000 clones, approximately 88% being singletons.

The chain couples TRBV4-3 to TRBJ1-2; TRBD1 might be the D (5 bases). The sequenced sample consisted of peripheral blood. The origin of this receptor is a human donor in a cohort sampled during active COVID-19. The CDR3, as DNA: TGCGCCAGCAGCCAAGGGGGCCCGACTAACTATGGCTACACCTTC. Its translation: CASSQGGPTNYGYTF.